The 30 T cell receptor beta chains below all came from one sample that was sequenced in a study of blood T cells in healthy people across ages (dated by TCRdb to the mid-2010s). Library construction relied on 5' RACE. Sequencing was carried out with an Illumina HiSeq 2500. The second PCR ran for roughly 7 to 12 cycles and used a J-beta primer mix along with a sample-barcoded 5' primer. The raw public reads went through TCRdb reprocessing: fastp at Q25, MiXCR clone calling, in-frame beta chains kept. Every entry covers one CDR3 protein and lists the most common genes and DNA from its rows. Across this sample there are 1,500,000 or so distinct CDR3 sequences, with approximately 59% seen only once. In total, the top ten clones hold more than 6% of the sample. Sequencing was carried out using blood. These receptors all come from a man between 18 and 35 years old in good health.

The chain couples TRBV10-3 to TRBJ1-2; 8 bases agree with TRBD1. Per the germline V gene, CDR1 is ENHRY and CDR2 is SYGVKD. The ends lost 0 bases at V and 3 bases at J; junction bases unmatched: 12. The CDR3 length is 18 residues. In DNA form, the CDR3 reads TGTGCCATCAGTGAGTCCCAGACAGGGGTTGGTTTTGACTATGGCTACACCTTC. This translates into CAISESQTGVGFDYGYTF.

The rearrangement links TRBV20-1 to TRBJ1-1; TRBD1 agrees at 7 bases. V lost 6 bases and J lost 4; bases outside the gene matches: 8. Germline CDR1 and CDR2: DFQATT and SNEGSKA (reference sequence). This CDR3 has 13 residues. DNA of the CDR3: TGCAGTGCCCCCCCGACAGGGAGCACTGAAGCTTTCTTT. It yields the protein CSAPPTGSTEAFF.

The V gene is TRBV2, the J gene TRBJ1-5; D unresolved. Trimming cost V 7 bases and J 3 bases, with 10 bases left between them. The CDR3 consists of 13 residues. Germline V gives CDR1 SNHLY, CDR2 FYNNEI. The CDR3 protein is CASIEAPNQPQHF. CDR3 nucleotides: TGTGCCAGCATTGAGGCTCCCAATCAGCCCCAGCATTTT.

The chain has TRBV10-3 and TRBJ2-1; TRBD1 matches 9 bases. This CDR3 is 12 amino acids long. With V trimmed by 6 bases and J by 12 bases, 6 bases remained unmatched. Germline V gene lookup returns CDR1 ENHRY and CDR2 SYGVKD. DNA of the CDR3: TGTGCCATCAGATCGGACAGGGGAGCGCAGTTCTTC. Translation: CAIRSDRGAQFF.

The table lists this clonotype with a few counts. The V gene is TRBV29-1, the J gene TRBJ2-1; 8 bases agree with TRBD1. The CDR3 is 13 residues long. After removal of 7 bases from V and 3 bases from J, the junction contained 5 bases not matched to a gene. Looked up from germline, CDR1 is SQVTM and CDR2 is ANQGSEA. The CDR3 loop is CSATGESYNEQFF. CDR3 sequence (DNA): TGCAGCGCGACAGGGGAGAGCTACAATGAGCAGTTCTTC.

There are a few counts of this clonotype. This chain joins TRBV7-9 and TRBJ2-7; D is unresolved. This CDR3 comprises 13 residues. V lost 5 bases and J lost 3, with 11 bases in between. Germline loops: CDR1 SEHNR, CDR2 FQNEAQ (reference sequence). This CDR3 reads CASSADLLYEQYF. CDR3 DNA: TGTGCCAGCAGCGCAGACTTACTCTACGAGCAGTACTTC.

This clonotype was detected a few times. The gene calls are TRBV7-9 and TRBJ2-3; tentatively, D is TRBD2 (5 bases). The CDR3 has 19 amino acids. The V and J ends lost 4 bases and 4 bases respectively, with 27 bases between them. Germline values: CDR1 SEHNR, CDR2 FQNEAQ (reference sequence). The CDR3 nucleotides are TGTGCCAGCAGCTCCACGAAGCAAGACCGGGGTCAGGAAGCAGATACGCAGTATTTT. Its translation is CASSSTKQDRGQEADTQYF.

The rearrangement uses TRBV4-2 and TRBJ2-7; D remains unclear. Germline-derived CDR1 and CDR2 are LGHNA and YNFKEQ. The V end was cut by 4 bases, the J end by 1 base, with 14 bases between. The CDR3 contains 15 residues. The DNA for the CDR3 is TGTGCCAGCAGCCCCTACCCACAGTTTTCCTACGAGCAGTACTTC. Protein sequence: CASSPYPQFSYEQYF.

The V gene is TRBV12-3 or TRBV12-4, the J gene TRBJ1-5; D is possibly TRBD1 (6 bases). Deletions cut 2 bases from V and 4 bases from J, with 15 bases between. This CDR3 contains 16 residues. The chain's CDR3 is CASSLLGDTWNQPQHF. CDR3 in DNA: TGTGCCAGCAGTTTATTGGGGGACACCTGGAATCAGCCCCAGCATTTT.

V is TRBV20-1 and J is TRBJ2-7, with D perhaps given as TRBD1 or TRBD2 (5 bases each). V lost 5 bases and J 2 bases, leaving 16 bases between the germline ends. From germline, CDR1 is DFQATT and CDR2 SNEGSKA (reference sequence). This CDR3 comprises 14 residues. CDR3 protein: CSALPPGPTYEQYF. The CDR3 DNA reads TGCAGTGCTTTACCCCCGGGACCCACCTACGAGCAGTACTTC.

The rearrangement uses TRBV2 and TRBJ2-1; 11 positions agree with TRBD2. The CDR3 consists of 15 residues. Germline loops: CDR1 SNHLY, CDR2 FYNNEI. V lost 8 bases and J lost 8; bases outside the gene matches: 11. Here the CDR3 reads CASGELAGDFDEQFF. The DNA of the CDR3 is TGTGCCAGCGGGGAACTAGCGGGGGATTTTGATGAGCAGTTCTTC.

The chain combines TRBV12-3 or TRBV12-4 with TRBJ2-1; D remains ambiguous. CDR3 size: 14 residues. Trimming stripped 3 bases from V and 5 bases from J, with 11 bases between. The CDR3 DNA reads TGTGCCAGCAGTTTCTTGAAGGCGGACAATGAGCAGTTCTTC. It yields the protein CASSFLKADNEQFF.

Only a few counts were recorded for this clonotype. This chain connects TRBV4-2 to TRBJ2-7; 14 bases fit TRBD2. This CDR3 comprises 17 residues. With V trimmed by 4 bases and J by 2 bases, 7 bases remained unmatched. Germline CDR1 is LGHNA and CDR2 is YNFKEQ. CDR3 sequence (DNA): TGTGCCAGCAGCCCCTCCACGACTAGCGGGGGGGCCTACGAGCAGTACTTC. The encoded protein is CASSPSTTSGGAYEQYF.

DNA of the CDR3: TGTGCCAGCAGTTTATCTCCGACAGGGGATCAGCCCCAGCATTTT. Protein: CASSLSPTGDQPQHF. The chain has TRBV27 and TRBJ1-5; 8 nucleotides agree with TRBD1. V shed 0 bases and J 5 bases; nucleotides not matched to a gene: 3. CDR3 length: 15 amino acids. Germline assignment: CDR1 MNHEY and CDR2 SMNVEV (reference sequence).

This rearrangement joins TRBV29-1 to TRBJ2-5, with D hard to call. Germline V gene lookup returns CDR1 SQVTM and CDR2 ANQGSEA. The V end lost 6 bases, the J end lost 7 bases, and 15 bases lay between the germline ends. This CDR3 is 12 amino acids long. CDR3 protein: CSVPETKGTQYF. CDR3 in DNA: TGCAGCGTCCCCGAAACCAAGGGGACCCAGTACTTC. The full variable domain, rest sourced from reference TRBV29-1 and TRBJ2-5, is SAVISQKPSRDICQRGTSLTIQCQVDSQVTMMFWYRQQPGQSLTLIATANQGSEATYESGFVIDKFPISRPNLTFSTLTVSNMSPEDSSIYLCSVPETKGTQYFGPGTRLLVL.

The V call is TRBV12-3 or TRBV12-4, the J call TRBJ2-1; 8 bases are a match to TRBD2. With 6 bases clipped from V and 13 bases from J, the junction kept 5 bases outside the gene matches. The CDR3 runs 11 residues. CDR3 loop: CASSFSGDQFF. CDR3 DNA: TGTGCCAGCAGCTTTAGCGGGGACCAGTTCTTC.

This clonotype was detected once. This chain connects TRBV7-2 to TRBJ2-5; D not resolved. CDR3 length equals 15 residues. V was trimmed by 0 bases and J by 5 bases, leaving 13 bases between them. Germline CDR1 is SGHTA and CDR2 is FQGNSA. This chain's CDR3 is CASSLAQITTETQYF. The CDR3 region has the DNA TGTGCCAGCAGCTTAGCGCAGATCACCACCGAGACCCAGTACTTC.

The CDR3 DNA reads as TGCAGCGTTTTCAAGACAGCTAACTATGGCTACACCTTC. Encoded protein: CSVFKTANYGYTF. V usage is TRBV29-1 and J usage is TRBJ1-2; TRBD1 is a possible D gene (5 bases). V was shortened by 5 bases and J by 0 bases, with 10 bases between the two germline ends. Germline CDR1 and CDR2: SQVTM and ANQGSEA. The CDR3 sequence is 13 residues long.

The rearrangement joins TRBV10-3 to TRBJ2-1, with 7 bases aligning to TRBD1. The CDR3 is made up of 13 amino acids. With 5 bases clipped from V and 4 bases from J, the junction kept 2 bases outside the gene matches. Germline V lookup: CDR1 ENHRY, CDR2 SYGVKD. The CDR3 DNA reads TGTGCCATCAGTCGGGACAGTTACAATGAGCAGTTCTTC. Translating gives CAISRDSYNEQFF.

The rearrangement links TRBV2 to TRBJ1-1; the match to TRBD1 covers 7 bases. CDR1 and CDR2 from the germline V gene are SNHLY and FYNNEI. CDR3 length equals 13 residues. The V segment lost 9 bases and the J segment 3 bases; nucleotides outside the gene matches: 7. The CDR3 reads CARKGTDDTEAFF. In DNA form, the CDR3 reads TGTGCCAGAAAGGGGACAGACGACACTGAAGCTTTCTTT.

This clonotype was seen more than once but under ten times. The genes are TRBV6-2 or TRBV6-3 and TRBJ1-1, with D unresolved. V lost 7 bases and J lost 4, with 10 bases in between. Germline loops: CDR1 MNHEY, CDR2 SVGEGT. The CDR3 runs 12 residues. CDR3: CASTEGVTEAFF. The CDR3 nucleotides read TGTGCCAGCACGGAGGGCGTCACTGAAGCTTTCTTT.

This rearrangement joins TRBV20-1 to TRBJ2-5; TRBD2 aligns across 10 bases. The germline CDR1 and CDR2 sequences are DFQATT and SNEGSKA (reference sequence). Unmatched junction bases numbered 14, after V lost 3 bases and J lost 1 base. This CDR3 has 18 amino acids. CDR3 in DNA: TGCAGTGCTAGTGCCCGGACTAGCGGCAATATATTCCAAGAGACCCAGTACTTC. Protein: CSASARTSGNIFQETQYF.

This clonotype was observed a handful of times. The chain is built from TRBV4-3 and TRBJ2-5, with a weak D call TRBD1 (6 bases). This CDR3 comprises 14 residues. Looked up from germline, CDR1 is LGHNA and CDR2 is YSLEER. V lost 4 bases, J lost 10 bases, and 19 bases lay in between. In DNA, the CDR3 is TGCGCCAGCAGCCCTCGACAGGCCGCTTGGGACCAGTACTTC. Amino acid sequence: CASSPRQAAWDQYF.

CDR3 residues: CASSVGAQETQYF. The CDR3 coding sequence is TGTGCCAGCAGTGTTGGGGCCCAAGAGACCCAGTACTTC. The chain has TRBV6-6 and TRBJ2-5; possible D gene TRBD1, 5 bases. The germline V gene has CDR1 MNHNY and CDR2 SVGAGI (reference sequence). The CDR3 spans 13 residues. V lost 5 bases and J lost 1, with 8 bases in between.

The J gene is TRBJ1-1, the V gene TRBV29-1, with a tentative D call TRBD1 (6 bases). Per the germline V gene, CDR1 is SQVTM and CDR2 is ANQGSEA. V was trimmed by 3 bases and J by 1 base, leaving 9 bases between them. CDR3 length: 13 residues. CDR3 sequence reads: CSVEGHPNTEAFF. Written as DNA, the CDR3 is TGCAGCGTTGAGGGACACCCGAACACTGAAGCTTTCTTT.

This clonotype was seen more than once but under ten times. This chain uses TRBV20-1 with TRBJ2-1; TRBD2 aligns across 8 bases. The CDR3 runs 14 residues. J was trimmed by 4 bases and V by 3 bases; bases with no gene match: 5. The germline V gene has CDR1 DFQATT and CDR2 SNEGSKA (reference sequence). This CDR3 reads CSASGAGEYNEQFF. The DNA for the CDR3 is TGCAGTGCTAGTGGAGCGGGGGAGTACAATGAGCAGTTCTTC.

To note about this clonotype: The junction departs from the called germline gene at one end, perhaps through a read error. The chain carries TRBV6-5 and TRBJ2-1; D gene uncertain. The length of the CDR3 is 13 residues. Germline V gene lookup returns CDR1 MNHEY and CDR2 SVGAGI. The CDR3, as DNA: TGTGTCAGCAGCAGCGCCCCTTGGGATGAGCAGTTCTTC. Protein product: CVSSSAPWDEQFF.

This clonotype has only a few counts. The chain recombines TRBV28 with TRBJ2-5; D is undetermined. The J call is in doubt because the DNA end fits TRBJ2-7 better. CDR1 and CDR2 (germline): MDHEN, SYDVKM. The length of the CDR3 is 11 residues. The CDR3, as DNA: TGTGCCAGCATAAGCCTAGACGAGCAGTACTTC. The encoded protein is CASISLDEQYF.

A few counts support this clonotype. The rearrangement joins TRBV27 to TRBJ2-7; D is possibly TRBD1 or TRBD2 (5 bases each). From germline, CDR1 is MNHEY and CDR2 SMNVEV (reference sequence). CDR3 length equals 14 residues. Trimming took off 4 bases at V and 2 bases at J, with 12 bases between the two ends. CDR3 coding DNA: TGTGCCAGCAGTTCCCCGGGACCAACCTACGAGCAGTACTTC. Its translation: CASSSPGPTYEQYF.

The genes are TRBV9 and TRBJ1-1, with 12 nucleotides matching TRBD1. This CDR3 is 18 amino acids long. Germline assignment: CDR1 SGDLS and CDR2 YYNGEE. The V and J ends lost 3 bases and 6 bases, in that order; junction bases with no gene match: 15. The CDR3 here is CASSAGGQGAINPAEAFF. The DNA for the CDR3 is TGTGCCAGCAGCGCAGGGGGACAGGGGGCCATAAATCCCGCTGAAGCTTTCTTT.